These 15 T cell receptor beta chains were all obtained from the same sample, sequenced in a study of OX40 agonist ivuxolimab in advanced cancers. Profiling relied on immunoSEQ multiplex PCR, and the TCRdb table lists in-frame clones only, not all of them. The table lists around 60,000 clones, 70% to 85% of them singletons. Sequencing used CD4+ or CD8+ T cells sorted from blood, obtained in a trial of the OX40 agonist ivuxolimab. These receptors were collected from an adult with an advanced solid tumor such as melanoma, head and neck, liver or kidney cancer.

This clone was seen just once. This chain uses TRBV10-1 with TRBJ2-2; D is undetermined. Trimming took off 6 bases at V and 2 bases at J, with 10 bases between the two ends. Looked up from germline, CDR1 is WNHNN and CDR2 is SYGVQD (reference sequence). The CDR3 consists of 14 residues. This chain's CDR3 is CASRRTINTGELFF. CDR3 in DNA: TGCGCCAGCAGAAGGACCATAAACACCGGGGAGCTGTTTTTT.

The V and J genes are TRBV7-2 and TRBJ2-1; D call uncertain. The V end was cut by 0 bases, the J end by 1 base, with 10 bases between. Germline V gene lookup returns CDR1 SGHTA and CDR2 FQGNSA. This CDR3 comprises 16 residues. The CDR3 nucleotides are TGTGCCAGCAGCTTAGCCGTTAGTGGGTCCTACAATGAGCAGTTCTTC. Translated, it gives CASSLAVSGSYNEQFF.

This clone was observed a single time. This chain's CDR3 is CASSFGTAEDYEQYF. The CDR3, as DNA: TGCGCCAGCAGCTTTGGGACAGCGGAGGACTACGAGCAGTACTTC. The chain combines TRBV5-1 with TRBJ2-7; TRBD1 matches at 7 bases. V lost 2 bases to trimming and J lost 3 bases; unmatched junction nucleotides: 8. The CDR3 consists of 15 residues. Germline CDR1 and CDR2: SGHRS and YFSETQ.

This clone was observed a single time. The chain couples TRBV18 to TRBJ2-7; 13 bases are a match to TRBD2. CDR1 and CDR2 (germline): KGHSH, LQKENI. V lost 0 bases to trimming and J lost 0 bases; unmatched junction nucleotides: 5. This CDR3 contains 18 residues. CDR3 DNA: TGTGCCAGCTCACCACCGACTAGCGGGAGGTTGGGCTCCTACGAGCAGTACTTC. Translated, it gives CASSPPTSGRLGSYEQYF. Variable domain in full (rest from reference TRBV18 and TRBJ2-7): NAGVMQNPRHLVRRRGQEARLRCSPMKGHSHVYWYRQLPEEGLKFMVYLQKENIIDESGMPKERFSAEFPKEGPSILRIQQVVRGDSAAYFCASSPPTSGRLGSYEQYFGPGTRLTVT.

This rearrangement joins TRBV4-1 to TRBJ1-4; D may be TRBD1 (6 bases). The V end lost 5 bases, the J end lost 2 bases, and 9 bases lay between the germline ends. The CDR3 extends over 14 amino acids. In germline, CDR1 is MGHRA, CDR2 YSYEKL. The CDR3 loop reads CASSTTGTNEKLFF. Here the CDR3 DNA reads TGCGCCAGCAGCACTACAGGGACTAATGAAAAACTGTTTTTT.

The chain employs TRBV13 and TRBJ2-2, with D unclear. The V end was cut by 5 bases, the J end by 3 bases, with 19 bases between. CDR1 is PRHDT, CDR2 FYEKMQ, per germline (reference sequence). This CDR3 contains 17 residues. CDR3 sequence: CASSLEGKNGYTGELFF. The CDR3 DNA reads TGTGCCAGCAGCCTTGAAGGGAAGAATGGGTACACCGGGGAGCTGTTTTTT.

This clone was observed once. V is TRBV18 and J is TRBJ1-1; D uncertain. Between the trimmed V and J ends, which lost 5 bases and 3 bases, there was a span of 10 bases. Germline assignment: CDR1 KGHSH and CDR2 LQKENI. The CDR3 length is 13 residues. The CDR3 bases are TGTGCCAGCTCAGCAGAGGAGTACACTGAAGCTTTCTTT. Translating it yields CASSAEEYTEAFF.

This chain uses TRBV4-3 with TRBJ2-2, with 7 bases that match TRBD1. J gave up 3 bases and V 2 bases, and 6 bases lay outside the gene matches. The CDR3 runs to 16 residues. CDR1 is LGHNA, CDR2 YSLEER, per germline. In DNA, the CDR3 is TGCGCCAGCAGCCAATCGACAGGGTCGGACACCGGGGAGCTGTTTTTT. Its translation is CASSQSTGSDTGELFF.

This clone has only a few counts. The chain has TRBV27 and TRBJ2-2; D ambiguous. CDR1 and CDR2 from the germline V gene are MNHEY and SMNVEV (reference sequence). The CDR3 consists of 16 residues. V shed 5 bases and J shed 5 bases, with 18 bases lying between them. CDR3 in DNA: TGTGCCAGCAGTCTAGAGGAGACTCCGGTGACCGGGGAGCTGTTTTTT. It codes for CASSLEETPVTGELFF.

In nucleotides, the CDR3 is TGTGCCAGCAGCTTGGCGGGATTCACAGATACGCAGTATTTT. Its protein is CASSLAGFTDTQYF. This chain uses TRBV5-6 with TRBJ2-3; maybe TRBD2 (5 bases). Germline V lookup: CDR1 SGHDT, CDR2 YYEEEE. The CDR3 has 14 residues. V gave up 0 bases and J gave up 2 bases, with 7 bases separating them.

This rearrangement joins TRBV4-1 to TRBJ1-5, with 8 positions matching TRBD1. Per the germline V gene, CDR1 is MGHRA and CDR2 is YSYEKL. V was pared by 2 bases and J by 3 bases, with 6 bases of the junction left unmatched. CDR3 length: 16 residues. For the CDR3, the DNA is TGCGCCAGCAGCCAAAGGACAGGGCAAGACAATCAGCCCCAGCATTTT. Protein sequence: CASSQRTGQDNQPQHF.

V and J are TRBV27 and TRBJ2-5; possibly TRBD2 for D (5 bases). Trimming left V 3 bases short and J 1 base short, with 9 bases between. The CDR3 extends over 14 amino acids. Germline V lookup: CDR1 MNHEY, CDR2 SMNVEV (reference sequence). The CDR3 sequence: CASSLTGLQETQYF. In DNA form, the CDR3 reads TGTGCCAGCAGTTTGACTGGACTCCAAGAGACCCAGTACTTC.

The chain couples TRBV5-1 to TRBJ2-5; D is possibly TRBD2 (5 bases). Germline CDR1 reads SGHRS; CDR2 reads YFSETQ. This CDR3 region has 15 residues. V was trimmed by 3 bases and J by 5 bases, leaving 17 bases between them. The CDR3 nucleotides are TGCGCCAGCAGCTGGAAGGACTCCGAACGGGAGACCCAGTACTTC. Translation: CASSWKDSERETQYF. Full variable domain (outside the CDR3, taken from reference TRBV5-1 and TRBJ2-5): KAGVTQTPRYLIKTRGQQVTLSCSPISGHRSVSWYQQTPGQGLQFLFEYFSETQRNKGNFPGRFSGRQFSNSRSEMNVSTLELGDSALYLCASSWKDSERETQYFGPGTRLLVL.

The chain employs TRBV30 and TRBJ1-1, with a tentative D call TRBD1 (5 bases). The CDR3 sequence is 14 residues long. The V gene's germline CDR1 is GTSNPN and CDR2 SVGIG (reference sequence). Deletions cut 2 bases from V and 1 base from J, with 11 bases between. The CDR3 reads CAWSLGRENTEAFF. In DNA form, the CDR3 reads TGTGCCTGGAGTTTGGGCAGGGAGAACACTGAAGCTTTCTTT.

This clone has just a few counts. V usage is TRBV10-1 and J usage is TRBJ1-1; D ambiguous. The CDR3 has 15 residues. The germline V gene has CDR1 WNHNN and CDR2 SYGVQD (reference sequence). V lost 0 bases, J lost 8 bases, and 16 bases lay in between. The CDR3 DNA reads TGCGCCAGCAGTGAGTCTCTTGGACCGACGTTCGAAGCTTTCTTT. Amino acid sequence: CASSESLGPTFEAFF.